This TCR beta chain was sequenced for a study of PD-L1 blockade in urothelial cancer. In the study overall: Median T cell yield from blood was 120,000 to 150,000. Study findings and constraints: Improved survival was predicted by pretreatment blood TCR clonality below the median. Durable benefit accompanied greater 3-week expansion of tumor-associated blood clones.

About this clone itself: Its matching antigen is unknown.

Data came from immunoSEQ multiplex PCR; TCRdb stores just in-frame clones and leaves some out. The sample holds around 100,000 clones, around 93% seen once. Locally advanced or metastatic urothelial carcinoma was present in patients. The CDR3 contains 14 residues. V dropped 5 bases and J dropped 4; count of bases not matched to a gene: 8. Looked up from germline, CDR1 is SGHTA and CDR2 is FQGTGA. The sequence was collected from a woman of 80 years or more with urothelial cancer. The input for sequencing was PBMCs, taken around atezolizumab (anti-PD-L1) treatment. This rearrangement joins TRBV7-3 to TRBJ2-7, with 7 bases fitting TRBD1. CDR3: CASSRKGAQYEQYF. The CDR3 nucleotides read TGTGCCAGCAGCAGAAAGGGGGCACAGTACGAGCAGTACTTC.